The sequence of this TCR beta chain was determined in a study of blood T cell repertoires in COVID-19. About the research overall: PBMCs, B-cell-depleted T cells, or T cells were the source of the cDNA or gDNA that made up the material.

TCRdb keeps only in-frame clones here, not all; method: immunoSEQ multiplex PCR. The table lists under 90,000 clones, roughly 76% of them singletons. This clone was recorded a few times. This receptor was taken from a woman over 75 with active or convalescent COVID-19. Sequences were obtained from peripheral blood.

The CDR3 here is CATSRDDWMGTEPVSSYEQYF. Here the CDR3 DNA reads TGTGCCACCAGCAGAGATGATTGGATGGGGACAGAGCCGGTCAGCTCCTACGAGCAGTACTTC. The chain carries TRBV15 and TRBJ2-7, with TRBD1 matching over 7 bases. With V trimmed by 0 bases and J by 0 bases, 20 bases remained unmatched. The length of the CDR3 is 21 residues. The germline V gene encodes CDR1 LNHNV and CDR2 YYDKDF (reference sequence). The variable domain in full, completed from reference TRBV15 and TRBJ2-7, reads DAMVIQNPRYQVTQFGKPVTLSCSQTLNHNVMYWYQQKSSQAPKLLFHYYDKDFNNEADTPDNFQSRRPNTSFCFLDIRSPGLGDTAMYLCATSRDDWMGTEPVSSYEQYFGPGTRLTVT.